This is a list of T cell receptor beta chains from one sample in a study of shared clonotypes between healthy human individuals. The data were produced by immunoSEQ multiplex PCR, yet TCRdb's version contains in-frame clones alone and is incomplete. The sample has millions of clones, approximately 95% seen once. Sequencing was performed on naive CD4+ T cells sorted from blood. The receptors come from a man aged 18 to 29 in good health. The CDR3 runs from the conserved cysteine through the conserved F or W. A D gene is named only where the DNA matches it firmly. The size entry is marked missing in some rows and otherwise reads once, few, many or a size class.

J	size	D	V	CDR3	DNA
TRBJ2-7	.	.	TRBV19	CVSKSMAVSYEQYF	TGTGTCAGTAAATCTATGGCTGTATCCTACGAGCAGTACTTC
TRBJ2-1	once	.	TRBV2	CASSSTGIAYNEQFF	TGTGCCAGCAGTTCTACAGGGATAGCCTACAATGAGCAGTTCTTC
TRBJ2-7	.	.	TRBV11-2	CASSLGPGAVQYF	TGTGCCAGCAGCTTAGGCCCGGGGGCGGTGCAGTACTTC
TRBJ2-7	once	TRBD2	TRBV18	CASSGLAGGNEQYF	TGTGCCAGCTCAGGACTAGCGGGAGGGAACGAGCAGTACTTC
TRBJ2-7	.	.	TRBV9	CASSPNIGNSYEQYF	TGTGCCAGCAGCCCGAATATTGGCAATTCCTACGAGCAGTACTTC
TRBJ1-5	.	TRBD1	TRBV6-1	CASSLQGVGNQPQHF	TGTGCCAGCAGTCTACAGGGGGTTGGCAATCAGCCCCAGCATTTT
TRBJ2-7	.	TRBD1	TRBV2	CASRGTASSYEQYF	TGTGCCAGCAGGGGGACAGCGAGCTCCTACGAGCAGTACTTC
TRBJ2-2	.	TRBD2	TRBV6-5	CASSYSAGTRARELFF	TGTGCCAGCAGTTACTCGGCGGGGACTAGAGCTCGGGAGCTGTTTTTT
TRBJ2-3	.	TRBD2	TRBV5-1	CASSLAVSGTTTDTQYF	TGCGCCAGCAGCTTGGCCGTTAGCGGGACCACCACAGATACGCAGTATTTT
TRBJ1-2	.	.	TRBV5-6	CASGLAKDSVYGYTF	TGTGCCAGCGGCTTGGCTAAGGATTCCGTCTATGGCTACACCTTC
TRBJ1-1	.	TRBD1	TRBV19	CASRTRGQGAFF	TGTGCCAGCCGGACTCGGGGACAGGGAGCTTTCTTT
TRBJ2-4	.	TRBD2	TRBV6-5	CASSSRGGIQYF	TGTGCCAGCAGTTCTCGGGGGGGCATTCAGTACTTC
TRBJ1-1	once	.	TRBV30	CAWNQELNTEAFF	TGTGCCTGGAATCAGGAACTAAACACTGAAGCTTTCTTT
TRBJ1-4	.	.	TRBV5-1	CASSMAPGQSREKLFF	TGCGCCAGCAGCATGGCCCCTGGACAAAGTCGTGAAAAACTGTTTTTT
TRBJ1-6	.	.	TRBV10-3	CATVPDHNSPLHF	TGTGCCACCGTCCCGGACCATAATTCACCCCTCCACTTT
TRBJ2-1	once	.	TRBV28	CASSITGSWFF	TGTGCCAGCAGTATTACCGGGTCCTGGTTCTTC
TRBJ2-3	.	TRBD2	TRBV6-6	CASSYWAGDTDTQYF	TGTGCCAGCAGTTACTGGGCGGGGGACACAGATACGCAGTATTTT
TRBJ1-2	.	.	TRBV6-4	CASSDDPNYGYTF	TGTGCCAGCAGTGACGACCCCAACTATGGCTACACCTTC
TRBJ2-7	.	TRBD1	TRBV5-1	CASSHGQGAYEQYF	TGCGCCAGCAGCCATGGACAGGGTGCTTACGAGCAGTACTTC
TRBJ1-2	.	.	TRBV6-1	CASSEIAGWGYTF	TGTGCCAGCAGTGAAATCGCGGGCTGGGGCTACACCTTC
TRBJ2-7	.	TRBD1	TRBV10-3	CAISVIQGAYEQYF	TGTGCCATCAGTGTCATACAGGGGGCCTACGAGCAGTACTTC
TRBJ2-5	.	TRBD2	TRBV4-1	CASSQPGSGGRETQYF	TGCGCCAGCAGCCAACCGGGTAGCGGGGGACGAGAGACCCAGTACTTC
TRBJ1-6	.	TRBD1	TRBV19	CASSIYPPDRGLNSPLHF	TGTGCCAGTAGTATATATCCCCCCGACAGGGGGCTTAATTCACCCCTCCACTTT
TRBJ2-5	.	.	TRBV4-1	CASSQDFSRQETQYF	TGCGCCAGCAGCCAAGATTTTAGCAGGCAAGAGACCCAGTACTTC
TRBJ1-6	.	TRBD1	TRBV6-4	CASSDTQGTPLHF	TGTGCCAGCAGTGATACACAGGGGACACCCCTCCACTTT
TRBJ2-2	.	.	TRBV2	CASTKETNTGELFF	TGTGCCAGCACGAAAGAAACGAACACCGGGGAGCTGTTTTTT
TRBJ2-6	.	.	TRBV10-3	CAISEWGNGANVLTF	TGTGCCATCAGTGAGTGGGGAAATGGGGCCAACGTCCTGACTTTC
TRBJ2-5	.	.	TRBV5-1	CASRQGSPETQYF	TGCGCCAGCAGGCAGGGGAGTCCAGAGACCCAGTACTTC
TRBJ2-1	.	TRBD1	TRBV6-1	CASSELGQGKQFF	TGTGCCAGCAGCGAACTTGGACAGGGAAAGCAGTTCTTC
TRBJ1-1	.	.	TRBV6-5	CASSYSRTVMNTEAFF	TGTGCCAGCAGTTACTCGCGGACAGTCATGAACACTGAAGCTTTCTTT
TRBJ2-7	.	.	TRBV21-1	CASSKSRVGLHEQYF	TGTGCCAGCAGCAAATCAAGGGTGGGTCTGCACGAGCAGTACTTC
TRBJ2-7	.	.	TRBV10-1	CASSDVTYEQYF	TGCGCCAGCAGTGATGTTACCTACGAGCAGTACTTC
TRBJ2-5	.	.	TRBV4-1	CASSQDPAVQETQYF	TGCGCCAGCAGCCAAGATCCGGCTGTACAAGAGACCCAGTACTTC
TRBJ2-3	.	.	TRBV7-8	CASSGHGGLTDTQYF	TGTGCCAGCAGCGGGCATGGGGGCCTCACAGATACGCAGTATTTT
TRBJ1-4	few	TRBD1	TRBV10-3	CAISGDRGDEKLFF	TGTGCCATCAGTGGGGACAGGGGGGATGAAAAACTGTTTTTT
TRBJ1-6	.	.	TRBV9	CASSPGTWDSPLHF	TGTGCCAGCAGCCCAGGGACATGGGATTCACCCCTCCACTTT
TRBJ2-7	.	.	TRBV7-2	CASSLMASLSYEQYF	TGTGCCAGCAGCCTCATGGCTAGTTTATCCTACGAGCAGTACTTC
TRBJ1-5	.	.	TRBV11-2	CASTLTASNQPQHF	TGTGCCAGCACCCTTACAGCGAGCAATCAGCCCCAGCATTTT
TRBJ1-5	.	.	TRBV19	CASNWGGLDNQPQHF	TGTGCCAGTAATTGGGGAGGGCTAGACAATCAGCCCCAGCATTTT
TRBJ1-2	.	.	TRBV5-1	CASSLAVSGRNGYTF	TGCGCCAGCAGCTTGGCGGTGTCAGGGAGGAATGGCTACACCTTC
TRBJ2-3	once	.	TRBV2	CASRLVEDTQYF	TGTGCCAGCAGACTAGTGGAGGATACGCAGTATTTT
TRBJ2-1	.	TRBD2	TRBV9	CASSVAGGPVPSSEQFF	TGTGCCAGCAGCGTAGCGGGAGGGCCCGTCCCAAGCAGTGAGCAGTTCTTC
TRBJ2-5	.	TRBD1	TRBV11-2	CASSFGQGVQETQYF	TGTGCCAGCAGCTTCGGACAGGGGGTACAAGAGACCCAGTACTTC
TRBJ1-4	.	.	TRBV11-2	CASSLRVGIVDEKLFF	TGTGCCAGCAGCTTACGGGTGGGGATTGTCGATGAAAAACTGTTTTTT
TRBJ1-6	.	.	TRBV28	CASSGSRAGDSPLHF	TGTGCCAGCAGTGGGAGCAGGGCTGGGGATTCACCCCTCCACTTT
TRBJ2-1	.	.	TRBV27	CASSLSRGRIEQFF	TGTGCCAGCAGTTTATCACGGGGGCGAATTGAGCAGTTCTTC
TRBJ2-7	.	.	TRBV9	CASSVGGTTSYEQYF	TGTGCCAGCAGCGTAGGAGGGACAACGTCCTACGAGCAGTACTTC
TRBJ1-5	.	.	TRBV6-1	CASSDEGSFPQHF	TGTGCCAGCAGTGATGAGGGAAGTTTCCCCCAGCATTTT
TRBJ2-7	.	.	TRBV15	CATSRDPGSAYEQYF	TGTGCCACCAGCAGAGATCCCGGCAGTGCCTACGAGCAGTACTTC
TRBJ1-6	.	.	TRBV19	CASSMGQDNSPLHF	TGTGCCAGTAGTATGGGGCAAGATAATTCACCCCTCCACTTT
TRBJ1-5	.	.	TRBV6-1	CASSEAHGAGQPQHF	TGTGCCAGCAGTGAAGCGCACGGGGCAGGCCAGCCCCAGCATTTT
TRBJ1-2	.	.	TRBV5-1	CASSLSDGYGYTF	TGCGCCAGCAGCCTTTCGGACGGCTATGGCTACACCTTC
TRBJ2-7	once	TRBD2	TRBV10-1	CASSELGRAGAENEQYF	TGCGCCAGCAGTGAATTGGGCAGAGCGGGGGCCGAGAACGAGCAGTACTTC
TRBJ2-3	.	TRBD2	TRBV5-6	CASSTIAGGVADTQYF	TGTGCCAGCAGCACCATAGCGGGAGGAGTCGCAGATACGCAGTATTTT
TRBJ1-4	.	.	TRBV9	CASSKETSNEKLFF	TGTGCCAGCAGCAAGGAGACTTCGAATGAAAAACTGTTTTTT
TRBJ1-4	.	.	TRBV4-2	CASSQDGWGGVLNEKLFF	TGTGCCAGCAGCCAAGATGGCTGGGGAGGGGTCCTTAATGAAAAACTGTTTTTT
TRBJ2-3	.	TRBD2	TRBV5-1	CASSDTSGNILSTDTQYF	TGCGCCAGCAGCGACACTAGCGGGAACATCCTTAGCACAGATACGCAGTATTTT